This T cell receptor beta chain was identified during a study of T-cell memory formation after mild COVID-19 (dated by TCRdb to about 2021). As for the study more broadly: Most TCR sequence clusters were specific to one of the two donors. The cohort was made up of two young adult volunteers, one female and one male, who were previously healthy. In a couple of donors, T-cell clones that expanded and contracted after mild COVID-19 were followed by sequencing TCRalpha and TCRbeta repertoires longitudinally.

This clonotype was picked up a small number of times. Which antigen it targets is not known. Nothing much larger sits one base from this clone, and base qualities are not available. Ficoll-Paque density gradient centrifugation was used to isolate PBMCs. On the study overall, not on this receptor specifically: The study included only two mild cases, and larger cohorts that include severe cases with pre-infection samples were judged to be necessary. Clones contracting from day 15 to 85 had balanced CD4/CD8 phenotypes, while a second wave expanding from day 15 to 37 was biased towards CD4+. Whether the second-wave clones peaking on day 37 were SARS-CoV-2 specific was not confirmed. Some responding clones were detected in pre-infection memory, which suggested that pre-existing cross-reactive memory T cells had joined the SARS-CoV-2 response. Contracting CD4+ clones were located mainly in the CM and EM memory subsets, whereas CD8+ clones were found to be enriched in EMRA.

The sequencer was an Illumina NovaSeq 6000. TCRalpha and TCRbeta cDNA libraries were constructed by 5'RACE with constant-segment primers, with sample barcodes and unique molecular identifiers being introduced. RNA was extracted from every sample with Trizol reagent. Library amplification was performed in two PCR steps, and a second sample barcode and Illumina TruSeq adapters were introduced in the second step. Libraries were sequenced on an Illumina NovaSeq with 2 x 150 bp paired-end reads. The source study handled its data this way. With migec v1.2.7, reads were demultiplexed and then collapsed into UMI-guided consensus sequences. Using mixcr v2.1.11, the UMI consensuses were aligned to TRA and TRB V and J templates and assembled into clonotypes. A clonotype was counted as expanded or contracted only if both edgeR and NoisET called the change significant, with noise models trained on biological replicates. For edgeR calls, a false discovery rate-adjusted p below 0.01 and a log2 fold-change threshold of 1 were applied. PCA with hierarchical clustering of max-normalized trajectories of the 1000 most abundant clonotypes was used as exploratory dynamics analysis. Each responding clone was given a CD4 or CD8 phenotype based on the CD4+ and CD8+ repertoires, which had been sequenced separately. The public reads were quality trimmed at Q25 with fastp and then assembled into clones with MiXCR by TCRdb, keeping productive beta chains. For every CDR3 protein sequence, its rows merge into one entry that carries the most common genes and DNA. The V and J calls follow TCRdb's processing rather than the paper's. Here the sample has approximately 430,000 distinct CDR3 sequences; 20% to 25% occur a single time. The top ten constitute around 12% of the sample.

V sheds 3 bases and J sheds 2 bases, leaving 17 bases between their ends. As encoded in the germline V gene, CDR1 is ENHRY while CDR2 is SYGVKD. From its cysteine to its phenylalanine, the CDR3 spans 16 amino acids. Solely the CDR3 DNA is kept, with 48 bases framed from the first base. The sequence joins TRBV10-3 to TRBJ2-7, with the D call perhaps TRBD1 or TRBD2, as 5 bases match in each case. The sequence was obtained from an adult woman who had mild COVID-19 (a few samples of this study predate the infection). The sample titles of this study are shuffled in the database, so cell type and time point are left out; the donor was told from shared clones. Sequenced input: PBMCs or a T cell subset sorted from them (not recorded which). The nucleotide sequence is TGTGCCATCAGTGATCAGAGGGGTTCGGAGGCCTACGAGCAGTACTTC. Translated, this is CAISDQRGSEAYEQYF.